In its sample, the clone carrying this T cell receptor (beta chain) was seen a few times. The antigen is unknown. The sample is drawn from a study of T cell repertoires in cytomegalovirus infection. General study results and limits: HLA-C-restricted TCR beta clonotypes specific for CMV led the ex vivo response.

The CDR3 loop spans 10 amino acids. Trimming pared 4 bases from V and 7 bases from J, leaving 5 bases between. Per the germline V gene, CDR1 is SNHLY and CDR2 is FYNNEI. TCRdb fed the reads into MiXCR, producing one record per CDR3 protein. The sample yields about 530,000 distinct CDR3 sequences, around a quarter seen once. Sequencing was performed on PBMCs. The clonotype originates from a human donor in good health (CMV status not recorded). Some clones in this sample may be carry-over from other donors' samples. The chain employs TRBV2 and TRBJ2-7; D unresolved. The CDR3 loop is CASSVGEQYF. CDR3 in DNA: TGTGCCAGCAGTGTCGGGGAGCAGTACTTC.